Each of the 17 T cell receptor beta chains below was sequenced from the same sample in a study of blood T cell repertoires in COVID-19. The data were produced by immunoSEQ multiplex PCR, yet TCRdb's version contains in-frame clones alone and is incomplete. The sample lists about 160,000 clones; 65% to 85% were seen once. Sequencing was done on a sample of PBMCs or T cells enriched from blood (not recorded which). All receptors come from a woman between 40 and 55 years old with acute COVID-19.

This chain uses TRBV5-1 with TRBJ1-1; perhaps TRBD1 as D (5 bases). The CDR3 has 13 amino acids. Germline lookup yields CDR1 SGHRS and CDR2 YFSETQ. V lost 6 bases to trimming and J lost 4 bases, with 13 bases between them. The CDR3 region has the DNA TGCGCCAGCACACCATGGGGGGGCACTGAAGCTTTCTTT. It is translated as CASTPWGGTEAFF.

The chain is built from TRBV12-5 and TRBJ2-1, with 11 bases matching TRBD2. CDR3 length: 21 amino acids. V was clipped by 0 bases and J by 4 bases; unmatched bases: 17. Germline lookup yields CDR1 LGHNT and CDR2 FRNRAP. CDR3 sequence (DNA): TGTGCTAGTGGTTTGGTCTCCGGGACTAGCGGACACCTAGGAGGGTACAATGAGCAGTTCTTC. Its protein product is CASGLVSGTSGHLGGYNEQFF.

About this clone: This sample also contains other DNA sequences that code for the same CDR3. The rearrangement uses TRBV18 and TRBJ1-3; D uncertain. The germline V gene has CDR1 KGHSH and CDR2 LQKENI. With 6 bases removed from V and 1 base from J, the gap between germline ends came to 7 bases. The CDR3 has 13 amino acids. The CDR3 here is CASSRGSGNTIYF. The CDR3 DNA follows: TGTGCCAGCTCTAGAGGTTCTGGAAACACCATATATTTT.

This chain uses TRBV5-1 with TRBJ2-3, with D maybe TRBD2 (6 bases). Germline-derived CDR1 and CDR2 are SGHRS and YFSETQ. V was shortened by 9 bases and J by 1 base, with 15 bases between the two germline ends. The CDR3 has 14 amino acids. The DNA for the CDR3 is TGCGCCACGAACCCGGGGGTTGGCACAGATACGCAGTATTTT. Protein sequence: CATNPGVGTDTQYF.

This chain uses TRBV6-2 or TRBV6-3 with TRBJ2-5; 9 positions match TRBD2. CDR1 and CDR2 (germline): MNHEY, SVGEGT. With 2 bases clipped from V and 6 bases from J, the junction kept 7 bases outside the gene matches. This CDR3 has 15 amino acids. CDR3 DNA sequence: TGTGCCAGCAGTTACCGAGCGGGAGGAGGACAGACCCAGTACTTC. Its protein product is CASSYRAGGGQTQYF.

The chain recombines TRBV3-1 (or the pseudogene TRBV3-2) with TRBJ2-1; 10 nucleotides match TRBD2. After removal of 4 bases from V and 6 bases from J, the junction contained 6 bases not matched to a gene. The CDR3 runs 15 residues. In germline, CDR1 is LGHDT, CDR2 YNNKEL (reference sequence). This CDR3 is CASSPLSGRINEQFF. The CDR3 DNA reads TGTGCCAGCAGCCCCCTTAGCGGGAGGATCAATGAGCAGTTCTTC.

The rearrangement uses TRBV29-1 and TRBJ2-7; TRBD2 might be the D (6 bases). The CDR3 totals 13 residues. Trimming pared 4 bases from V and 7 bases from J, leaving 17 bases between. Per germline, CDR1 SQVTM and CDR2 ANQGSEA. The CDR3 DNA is TGCAGCGTTGGCGGGGTTACTCTACGAGAGCAGTACTTC. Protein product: CSVGGVTLREQYF.

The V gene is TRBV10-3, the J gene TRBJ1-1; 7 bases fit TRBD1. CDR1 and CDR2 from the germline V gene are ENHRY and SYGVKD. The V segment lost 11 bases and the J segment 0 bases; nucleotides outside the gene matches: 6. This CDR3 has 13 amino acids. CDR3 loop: CAARTGVNTEAFF. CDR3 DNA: TGTGCCGCTCGGACAGGAGTGAACACTGAAGCTTTCTTT.

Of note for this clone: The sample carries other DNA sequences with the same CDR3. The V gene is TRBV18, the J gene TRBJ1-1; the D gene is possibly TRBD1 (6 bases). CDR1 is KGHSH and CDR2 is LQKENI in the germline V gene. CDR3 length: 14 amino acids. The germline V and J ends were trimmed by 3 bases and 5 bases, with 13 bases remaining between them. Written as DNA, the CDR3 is TGTGCCAGCTCACCGGGGGGGGCGAGGACTGAAGCTTTCTTT. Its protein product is CASSPGGARTEAFF.

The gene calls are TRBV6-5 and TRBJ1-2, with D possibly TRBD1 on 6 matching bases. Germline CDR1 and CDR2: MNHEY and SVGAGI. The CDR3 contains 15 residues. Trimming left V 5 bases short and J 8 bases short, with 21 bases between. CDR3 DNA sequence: TGTGCCAGCAGTCTCCCGGGCGGACAGATGGGAGGCTACACCTTC. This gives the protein CASSLPGGQMGGYTF.

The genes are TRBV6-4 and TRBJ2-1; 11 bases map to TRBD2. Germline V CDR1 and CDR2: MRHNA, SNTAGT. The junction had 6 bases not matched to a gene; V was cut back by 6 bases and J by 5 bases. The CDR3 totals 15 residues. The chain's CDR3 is CASSIGTSGHNEQFF. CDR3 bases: TGTGCCAGCAGCATCGGGACTAGCGGACACAATGAGCAGTTCTTC.

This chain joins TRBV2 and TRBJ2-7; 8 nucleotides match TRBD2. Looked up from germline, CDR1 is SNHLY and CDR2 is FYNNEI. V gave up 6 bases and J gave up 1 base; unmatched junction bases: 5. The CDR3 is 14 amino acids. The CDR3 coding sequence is TGTGCCAGCAGCCCCGGACTAGCTTCCTACGAGCAGTACGTC. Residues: CASSPGLASYEQYV.

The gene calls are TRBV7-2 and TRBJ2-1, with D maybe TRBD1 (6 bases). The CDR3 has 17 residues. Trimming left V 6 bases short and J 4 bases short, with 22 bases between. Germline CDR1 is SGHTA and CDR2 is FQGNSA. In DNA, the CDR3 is TGTGCCAGCAGGGCCCGGACAGCCAGGGCCGATTACAATGAGCAGTTCTTC. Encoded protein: CASRARTARADYNEQFF.

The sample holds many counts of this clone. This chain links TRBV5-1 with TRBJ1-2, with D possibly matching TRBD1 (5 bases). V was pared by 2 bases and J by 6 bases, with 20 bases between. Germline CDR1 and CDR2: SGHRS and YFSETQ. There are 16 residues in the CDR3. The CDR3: CASSFGTPRGRDGYTF. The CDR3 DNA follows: TGCGCCAGCAGCTTCGGGACCCCTCGCGGGAGAGATGGCTACACCTTC.

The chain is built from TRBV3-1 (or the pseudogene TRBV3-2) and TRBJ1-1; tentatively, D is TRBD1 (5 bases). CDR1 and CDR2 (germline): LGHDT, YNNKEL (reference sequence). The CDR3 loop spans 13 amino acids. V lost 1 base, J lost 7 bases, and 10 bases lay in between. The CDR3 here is CASSQGSGREAFF. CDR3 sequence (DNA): TGTGCCAGCAGCCAAGGATCAGGGCGTGAAGCTTTCTTT.

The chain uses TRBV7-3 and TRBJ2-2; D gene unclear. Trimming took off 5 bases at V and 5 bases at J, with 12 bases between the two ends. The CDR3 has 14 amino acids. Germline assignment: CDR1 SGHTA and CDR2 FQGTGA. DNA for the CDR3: TGTGCCAGCAGCCCCACTACGGTGACCGGGGAGCTGTTTTTT. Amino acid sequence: CASSPTTVTGELFF.

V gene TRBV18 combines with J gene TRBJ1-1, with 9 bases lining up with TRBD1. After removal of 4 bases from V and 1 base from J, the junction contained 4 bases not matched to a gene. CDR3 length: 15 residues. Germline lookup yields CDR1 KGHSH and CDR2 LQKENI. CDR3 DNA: TGTGCCAGCTCACTGGGGACAGGGACGAACACTGAAGCTTTCTTT. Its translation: CASSLGTGTNTEAFF.